Listed here are 8 T cell receptor beta chains from one sample, sequenced in a study of blood T cell repertoires in COVID-19. TCRdb's copy holds only in-frame clones and misses some; the assay was immunoSEQ multiplex PCR. Here the sample spans around 260,000 clones, 65% to 85% being singletons. The sample taken for sequencing was peripheral blood. The receptors shown here come from an older person with COVID-19, enrolled during active disease.

The rearrangement uses TRBV19 and TRBJ1-6; the D gene is possibly TRBD1 (5 bases). The CDR3 extends over 14 amino acids. Germline loops: CDR1 LNHDA, CDR2 SQIVND (reference sequence). Trimming left V 7 bases short and J 7 bases short, with 14 bases between. CDR3 DNA: TGTGCCAGTACCGGCCAGGGCGTGAATTCACCCCTCCACTTT. It encodes CASTGQGVNSPLHF.

The chain couples TRBV7-2 to TRBJ1-1, with TRBD1 as a possible D gene (5 bases). V was cut by 5 bases and J by 11 bases, with 24 bases left in between. The CDR3 sequence is 15 residues long. Per germline, CDR1 SGHTA and CDR2 FQGNSA. The CDR3 reads CASSPPAFRGQRAFF. The CDR3 nucleotides are TGTGCCAGCAGCCCTCCGGCCTTTAGGGGCCAGAGGGCTTTCTTT.

The chain has TRBV18 and TRBJ1-1, with TRBD1 matching over 11 bases. The trim removed 5 bases at V and 3 bases at J, leaving 5 bases unmatched. The germline V gene encodes CDR1 KGHSH and CDR2 LQKENI. The CDR3 contains 15 residues. This CDR3 is CASSTGTGGDTEAFF. DNA of the CDR3: TGTGCCAGCTCAACCGGGACAGGGGGGGACACTGAAGCTTTCTTT.

This chain connects TRBV5-1 to TRBJ2-7; TRBD2 aligns across 12 bases. Germline trimming cut 4 bases from V and 4 bases from J; bases unmatched to any gene: 15. The germline V gene has CDR1 SGHRS and CDR2 YFSETQ. There are 18 residues in the CDR3. CDR3 nucleotides: TGCGCCAGCAGCACGGTAATACTAGCGGGAGGCACCGGGTACGAGCAGTACTTC. Translated, it gives CASSTVILAGGTGYEQYF.

The V call is TRBV27, the J call TRBJ1-1; 9 positions agree with TRBD1. CDR1 is MNHEY and CDR2 is SMNVEV in the germline V gene (reference sequence). There are 12 residues in the CDR3. Trimming removed 3 bases from V and 11 bases from J; junction bases left unmatched: 4. This CDR3 is CASSFRTGVAFF. DNA for the CDR3: TGTGCCAGCAGTTTTCGGACAGGGGTTGCTTTCTTT.

The chain joins TRBV18 to TRBJ2-3; D not resolved. Germline CDR1 reads KGHSH; CDR2 reads LQKENI. CDR3 length: 19 residues. V was cut by 1 base and J by 2 bases, with 22 bases left in between. CDR3 region: CASSPLVALSTSITDTQYF. CDR3 coding DNA: TGTGCCAGCTCACCACTAGTCGCGTTGTCGACATCCATCACAGATACGCAGTATTTT.

The chain is built from TRBV5-6 and TRBJ2-7, with D possibly TRBD2 on 7 matching bases. Germline CDR1 reads SGHDT; CDR2 reads YYEEEE. Trimming removed 4 bases from V and 4 bases from J, with 30 bases in between. The CDR3 totals 19 residues. The CDR3 bases are TGTGCCAGCAGCGTAAACAGGGACTGGGGCGCGGGAGCGTTTTACGAGCAGTACTTC. Translated: CASSVNRDWGAGAFYEQYF.

The chain combines TRBV29-1 with TRBJ1-5, with 9 bases aligning to TRBD1. The CDR3 contains 13 residues. V shed 6 bases and J 5 bases; nucleotides not matched to a gene: 5. CDR1 is SQVTM and CDR2 is ANQGSEA in the germline V gene. The CDR3 DNA reads as TGCAGCGTGGCAGACAGGGGGGATCAGCCCCAGCATTTT. Amino acids: CSVADRGDQPQHF.